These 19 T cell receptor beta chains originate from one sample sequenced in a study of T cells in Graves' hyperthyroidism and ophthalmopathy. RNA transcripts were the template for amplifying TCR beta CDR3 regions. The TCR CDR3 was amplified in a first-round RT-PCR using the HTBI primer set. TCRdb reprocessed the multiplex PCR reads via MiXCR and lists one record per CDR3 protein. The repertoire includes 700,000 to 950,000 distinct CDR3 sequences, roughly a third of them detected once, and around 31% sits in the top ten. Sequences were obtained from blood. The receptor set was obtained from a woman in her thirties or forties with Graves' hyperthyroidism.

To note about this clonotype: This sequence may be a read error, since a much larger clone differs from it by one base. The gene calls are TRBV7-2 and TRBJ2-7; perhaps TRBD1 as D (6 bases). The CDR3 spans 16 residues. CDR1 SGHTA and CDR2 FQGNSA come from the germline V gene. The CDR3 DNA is TGTGCCAGCAGACGAAAAACGGGACAAGAATCCTACGCGCAGTACTTC. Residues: CASRRKTGQESYAQYF.

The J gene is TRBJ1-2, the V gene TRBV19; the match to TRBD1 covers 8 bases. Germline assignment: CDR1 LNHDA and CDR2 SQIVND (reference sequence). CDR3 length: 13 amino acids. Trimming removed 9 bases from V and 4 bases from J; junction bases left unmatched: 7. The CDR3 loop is CASSRTGSYGYTF. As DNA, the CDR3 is TGTGCCAGCAGTCGGACAGGGTCCTATGGCTACACCTTC.

The DNA for the CDR3 is TGTGCCAGCAGTTTGGCGTCTATCTCCTACGAGCAGTACTTC. It translates to CASSLASISYEQYF. The chain recombines TRBV28 with TRBJ2-7; D unclear. The germline V gene has CDR1 MDHEN and CDR2 SYDVKM. The CDR3 consists of 14 residues. V shed 3 bases and J shed 0 bases, with 9 bases lying between them.

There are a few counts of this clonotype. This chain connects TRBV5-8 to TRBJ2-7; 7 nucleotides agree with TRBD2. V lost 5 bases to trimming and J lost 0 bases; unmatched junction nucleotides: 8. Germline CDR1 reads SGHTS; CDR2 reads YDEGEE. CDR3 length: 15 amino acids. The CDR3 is CASRSRGGLSYEQYF. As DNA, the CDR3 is TGTGCCAGCAGGTCCCGCGGGGGACTCTCCTACGAGCAGTACTTC.

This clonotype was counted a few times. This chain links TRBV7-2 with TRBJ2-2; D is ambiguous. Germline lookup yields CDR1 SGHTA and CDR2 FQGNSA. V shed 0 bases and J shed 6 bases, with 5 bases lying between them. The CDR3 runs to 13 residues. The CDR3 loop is CASSLATSGELFF. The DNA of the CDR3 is TGTGCCAGCAGCTTAGCGACATCCGGGGAGCTGTTTTTT.

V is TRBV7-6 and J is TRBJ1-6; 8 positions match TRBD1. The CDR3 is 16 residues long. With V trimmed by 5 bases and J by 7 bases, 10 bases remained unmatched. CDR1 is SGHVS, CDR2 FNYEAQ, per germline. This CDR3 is CASSPAQGDLNSPLHF. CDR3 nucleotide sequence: TGTGCCAGCAGCCCCGCACAGGGGGACCTGAATTCACCCCTCCACTTT.

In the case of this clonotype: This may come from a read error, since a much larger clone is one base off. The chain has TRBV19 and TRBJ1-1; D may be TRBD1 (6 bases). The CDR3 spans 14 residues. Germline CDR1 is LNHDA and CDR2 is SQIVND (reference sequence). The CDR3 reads CASSTWGRHNEASF. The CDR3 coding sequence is TGTGCCAGTAGTACATGGGGGCGCCACAATGAAGCTTCCTTT.

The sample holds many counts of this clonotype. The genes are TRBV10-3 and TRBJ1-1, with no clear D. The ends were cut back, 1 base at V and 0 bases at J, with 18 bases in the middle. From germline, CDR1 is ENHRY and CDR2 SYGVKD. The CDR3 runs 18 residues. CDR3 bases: TGTGCCATCAGTGAGTTTCTCGTACAGAAACTCTTGAACACTGAAGCTTTCTTT. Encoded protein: CAISEFLVQKLLNTEAFF.

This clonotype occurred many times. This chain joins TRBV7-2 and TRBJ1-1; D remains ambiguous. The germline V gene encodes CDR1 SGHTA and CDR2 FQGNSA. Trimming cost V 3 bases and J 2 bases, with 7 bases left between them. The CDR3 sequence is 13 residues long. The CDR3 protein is CASSLMINTEAFF. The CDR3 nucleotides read TGTGCCAGCAGCTTGATGATAAACACTGAAGCTTTCTTT.

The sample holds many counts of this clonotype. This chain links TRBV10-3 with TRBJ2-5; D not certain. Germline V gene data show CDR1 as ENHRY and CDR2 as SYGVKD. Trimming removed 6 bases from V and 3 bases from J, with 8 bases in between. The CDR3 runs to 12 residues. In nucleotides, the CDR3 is TGTGCCATCAGCCGCAACGAAGAGACCCAGTACTTC. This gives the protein CAISRNEETQYF.

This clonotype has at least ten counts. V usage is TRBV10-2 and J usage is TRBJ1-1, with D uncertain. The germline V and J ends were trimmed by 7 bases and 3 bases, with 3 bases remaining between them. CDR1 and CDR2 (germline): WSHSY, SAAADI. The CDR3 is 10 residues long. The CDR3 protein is CASIDTEAFF. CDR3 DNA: TGCGCCAGCATAGACACTGAAGCTTTCTTT.

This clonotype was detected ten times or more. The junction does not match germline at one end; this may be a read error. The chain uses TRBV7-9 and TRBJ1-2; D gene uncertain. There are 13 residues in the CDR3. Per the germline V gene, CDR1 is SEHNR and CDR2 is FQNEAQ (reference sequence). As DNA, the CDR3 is TGTGCCAGCACCTTAACGACTTACTATGGCTACACCTTC. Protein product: CASTLTTYYGYTF.

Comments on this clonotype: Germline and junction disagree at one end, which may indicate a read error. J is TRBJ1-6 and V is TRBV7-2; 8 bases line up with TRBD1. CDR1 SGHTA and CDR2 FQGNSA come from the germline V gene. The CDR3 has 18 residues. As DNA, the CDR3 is TGCGCCAGCAGCCAAGATGGCAATAGGGGACAGGCAAATTCACCCCTCCACTTT. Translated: CASSQDGNRGQANSPLHF.

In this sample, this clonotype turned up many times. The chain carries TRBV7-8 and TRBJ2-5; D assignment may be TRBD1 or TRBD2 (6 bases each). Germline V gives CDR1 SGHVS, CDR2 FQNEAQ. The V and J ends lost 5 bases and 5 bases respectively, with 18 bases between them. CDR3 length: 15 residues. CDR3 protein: CASSNLYGGHETQYF. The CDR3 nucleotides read TGTGCCAGCAGCAACCTCTATGGGGGGCACGAGACCCAGTACTTC.

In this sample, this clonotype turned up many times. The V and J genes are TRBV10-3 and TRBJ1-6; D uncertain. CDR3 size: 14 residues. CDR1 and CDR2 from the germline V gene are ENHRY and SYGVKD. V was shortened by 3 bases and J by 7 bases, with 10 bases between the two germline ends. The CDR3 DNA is TGTGCCATCAGTGAAAGGGAGAGGAATTCACCCCTCCACTTT. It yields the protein CAISERERNSPLHF.

The CDR3 spells CASRMGLAGVSSYNEQFF. CDR3 in DNA: TGTGCCAGCAGGATGGGACTAGCGGGGGTGAGCTCCTACAATGAGCAGTTCTTC. The V gene is TRBV7-8, the J gene TRBJ2-1; TRBD2 aligns across 14 bases. Germline V gives CDR1 SGHVS, CDR2 FQNEAQ. The CDR3 contains 18 residues. V lost 6 bases and J lost 0; bases outside the gene matches: 7. Looking up the rest from reference TRBV7-8 and TRBJ2-1 gives the full variable domain: GAGVSQSPRYKVAKRGQDVALRCDPISGHVSLFWYQQALGQGPEFLTYFQNEAQLDKSGLPSDRFFAERPEGSVSTLKIQRTQQEDSAVYLCASRMGLAGVSSYNEQFFGPGTRLTVL.

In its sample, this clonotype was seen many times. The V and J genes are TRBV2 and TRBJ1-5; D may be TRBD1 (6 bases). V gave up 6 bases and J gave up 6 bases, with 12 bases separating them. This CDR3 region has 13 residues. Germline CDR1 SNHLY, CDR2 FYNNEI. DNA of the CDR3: TGTGCCAGCAGATCAGGGGTGGCTCAGCCCCAGCATTTT. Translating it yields CASRSGVAQPQHF.

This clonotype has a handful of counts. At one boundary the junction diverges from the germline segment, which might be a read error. The DNA of the CDR3 is TGTGTCAGCACGGGACGGGGAAATTCACCCCTCCACTTT. Translated, it gives CVSTGRGNSPLHF. This chain joins TRBV6-5 and TRBJ1-6; a possible D gene is TRBD1 (5 bases). From germline, CDR1 is MNHEY and CDR2 SVGAGI. The CDR3 is made up of 13 amino acids.

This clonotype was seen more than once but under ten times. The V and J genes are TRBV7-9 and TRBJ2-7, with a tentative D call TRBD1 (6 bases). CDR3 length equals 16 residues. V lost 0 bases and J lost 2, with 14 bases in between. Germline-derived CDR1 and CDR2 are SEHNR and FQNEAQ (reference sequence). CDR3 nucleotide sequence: TGTGCCAGCAGCTTAGCTACCGGGACACTAACCTACGAGCAGTACTTC. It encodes CASSLATGTLTYEQYF.